This TCR beta chain was documented in a study of T cell responses to AZD1222 COVID-19 vaccine. Concerning this clone: Its antigen is still unknown.

J was trimmed by 8 bases and V by 0 bases; bases with no gene match: 6. The CDR3 consists of 13 residues. Germline V gene data show CDR1 as GTSNPN and CDR2 as SVGIG (reference sequence). Generated by immunoSEQ multiplex PCR, the TCRdb table keeps only in-frame clones and is missing some. The sample lists around 150,000 clones, around 92% occurring once. Study results and limitations: Reportedly, close to half of spike-specific TCRs are directed against unmutated variant regions. Donors were largely white British and mainly female; clonal diversity was possibly underestimated. Dominant CD4 TCR responses targeted spike regions 160-218 and 743-854. Baseline seropositivity occurred in only 5 or 6 AZD1222 recipients.

This receptor was obtained from an adult who received the AZD1222 COVID-19 vaccine. The J gene is TRBJ2-5, the V gene TRBV30; TRBD2 matches at 7 bases. Source: peripheral blood, taken 28 days after the second AZD1222 dose. CDR3 coding DNA: TGTGCCTGGAGTGTGGGGCGGGAGAAAACCCAGTACTTC. Its translation is CAWSVGREKTQYF.